One T cell receptor beta chain is described in this entry. TCRdb's copy holds only in-frame clones and misses some; the assay was immunoSEQ multiplex PCR. The profile shows around 62,000 clones, approximately 94% of them singletons. The CDR3 covers 12 residues. The V gene lost 4 bases and the J gene lost 10 bases, with 15 bases spanning the gap. The germline CDR1 and CDR2 sequences are SGHRS and YFSETQ. The sample comes from a study of preoperative IRX-2 immunotherapy in early breast cancer. Treatment denoted: preoperative locoregional IRX-2 cytokine immunotherapy. Preoperative locoregional IRX-2 cytokine immunotherapy was tested in the phase Ib source study.

The receptor comes from a human donor with breast cancer. V gene TRBV5-1 combines with J gene TRBJ2-7; D is perhaps TRBD2 (6 bases). This sample was gathered from a patient treated with IRX-2 immunotherapy. The DNA for the CDR3 is TGCGCCAGCAGCCCGACGGGACTGGGCCAGTACTTC. This encodes CASSPTGLGQYF.